This TCR beta chain was captured by sequencing in a study of blood T cell repertoires in COVID-19. About the research overall: Material from acute and convalescent COVID-19 was sourced from the United States, Italy and Spain. PBMCs, B-cell-depleted T cells, or T cells provided the cDNA or gDNA that made up the material.

Per the original methods: From reference gene primer amplification, estimates of nucleated cell counts were derived. Profiling relied on immunoSEQ multiplex PCR, and the TCRdb table lists in-frame clones only, not all of them. V and J calls and clone size are those listed in that table; D and trimming were worked out from the DNA. The sample has about 100,000 clones, approximately 80% seen once. With V trimmed by 4 bases and J by 1 base, 8 bases remained unmatched. The CDR3 runs to 16 residues. From germline, CDR1 is LNHDA and CDR2 SQIVND (reference sequence). Sequencing input: peripheral blood. The sequence derives from a man in his fifties or sixties with active or convalescent COVID-19. J is TRBJ2-5 and V is TRBV19, with 8 bases matching TRBD2. Here the CDR3 DNA reads TGTGCCAGTAGTAGCCAGGTAGCGGGACTCCAAGAGACCCAGTACTTC. Translation gives CASSSQVAGLQETQYF.